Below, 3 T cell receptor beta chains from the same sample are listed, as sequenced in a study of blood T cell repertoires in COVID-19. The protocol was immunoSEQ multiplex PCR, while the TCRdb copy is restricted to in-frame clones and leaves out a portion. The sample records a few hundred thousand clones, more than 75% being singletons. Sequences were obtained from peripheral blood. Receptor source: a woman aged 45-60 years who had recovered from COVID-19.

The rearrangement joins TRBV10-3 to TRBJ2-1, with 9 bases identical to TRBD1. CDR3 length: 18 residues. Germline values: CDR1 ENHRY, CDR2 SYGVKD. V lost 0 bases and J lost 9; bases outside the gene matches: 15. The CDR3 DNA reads TGTGCCATCAGTGAGTCACGCAACCGGGACAGGGTGACGGGTGAGCAGTTCTTC. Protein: CAISESRNRDRVTGEQFF.

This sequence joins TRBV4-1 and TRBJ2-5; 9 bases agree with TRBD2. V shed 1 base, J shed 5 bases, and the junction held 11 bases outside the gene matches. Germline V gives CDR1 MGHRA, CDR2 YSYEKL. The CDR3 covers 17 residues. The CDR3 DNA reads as TGCGCCAGCAGCCAAGGAGGAGCGGGAGGCTCAGGGGAGACCCAGTACTTC. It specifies CASSQGGAGGSGETQYF.

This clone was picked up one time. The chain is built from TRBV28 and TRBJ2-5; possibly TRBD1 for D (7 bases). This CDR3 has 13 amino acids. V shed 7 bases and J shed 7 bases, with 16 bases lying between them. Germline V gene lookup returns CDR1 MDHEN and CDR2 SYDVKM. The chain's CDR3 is CASTPRQGGTQYF. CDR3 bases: TGTGCCAGCACCCCCCGACAGGGAGGGACCCAGTACTTC.